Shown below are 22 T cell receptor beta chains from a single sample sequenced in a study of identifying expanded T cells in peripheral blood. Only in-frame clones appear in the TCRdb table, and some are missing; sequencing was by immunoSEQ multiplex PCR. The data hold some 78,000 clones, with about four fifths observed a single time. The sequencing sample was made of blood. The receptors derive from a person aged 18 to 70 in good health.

The CDR3 here is CSVVVQGGAYNEQFF. DNA of the CDR3: TGCAGCGTTGTGGTACAGGGGGGCGCGTACAATGAGCAGTTCTTC. The rearrangement links TRBV29-1 to TRBJ2-1; 8 bases are a match to TRBD1. The V gene's germline CDR1 is SQVTM and CDR2 ANQGSEA. The CDR3 totals 15 residues. V was pared by 4 bases and J by 4 bases, with 9 bases of the junction left unmatched.

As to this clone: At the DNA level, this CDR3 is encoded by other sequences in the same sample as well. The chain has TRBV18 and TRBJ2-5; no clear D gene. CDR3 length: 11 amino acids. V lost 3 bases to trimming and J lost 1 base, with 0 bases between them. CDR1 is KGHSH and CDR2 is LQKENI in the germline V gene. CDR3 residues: CASSPQETQYF. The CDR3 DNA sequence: TGTGCCAGCTCACCCCAAGAGACCCAGTACTTC.

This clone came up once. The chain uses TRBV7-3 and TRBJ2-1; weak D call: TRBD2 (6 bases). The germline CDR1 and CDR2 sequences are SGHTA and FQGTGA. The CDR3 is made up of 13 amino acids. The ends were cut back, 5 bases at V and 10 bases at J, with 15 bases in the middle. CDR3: CASSPGRLAEQFF. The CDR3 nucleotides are TGTGCCAGCAGCCCGGGGCGTCTAGCGGAGCAGTTCTTC.

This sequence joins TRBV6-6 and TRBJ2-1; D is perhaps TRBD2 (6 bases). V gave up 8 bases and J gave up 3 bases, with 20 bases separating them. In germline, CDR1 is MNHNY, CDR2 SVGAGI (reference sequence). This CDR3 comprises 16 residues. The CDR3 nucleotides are TGTGCCAGCGGTACGACAGTCATCGGGGGCTACAATGAGCAGTTCTTC. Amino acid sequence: CASGTTVIGGYNEQFF.

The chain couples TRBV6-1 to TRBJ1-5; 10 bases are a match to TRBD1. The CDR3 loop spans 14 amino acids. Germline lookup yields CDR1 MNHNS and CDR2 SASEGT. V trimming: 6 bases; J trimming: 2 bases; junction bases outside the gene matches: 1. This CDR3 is CASRGTGGNQPQHF. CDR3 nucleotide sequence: TGTGCCAGCAGAGGGACAGGGGGCAATCAGCCCCAGCATTTT.

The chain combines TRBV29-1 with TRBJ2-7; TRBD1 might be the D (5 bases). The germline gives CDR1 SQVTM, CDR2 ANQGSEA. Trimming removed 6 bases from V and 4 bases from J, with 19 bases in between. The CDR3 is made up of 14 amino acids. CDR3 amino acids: CSVGFGARKYEQYF. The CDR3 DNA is TGCAGCGTGGGGTTTGGGGCTAGAAAGTACGAGCAGTACTTC.

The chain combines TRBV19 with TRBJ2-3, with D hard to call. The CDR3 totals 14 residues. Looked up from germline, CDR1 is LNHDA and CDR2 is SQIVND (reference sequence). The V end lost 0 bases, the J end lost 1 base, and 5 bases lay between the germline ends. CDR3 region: CASSIEGRTDTQYF. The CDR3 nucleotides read TGTGCCAGTAGTATAGAGGGCCGCACAGATACGCAGTATTTT. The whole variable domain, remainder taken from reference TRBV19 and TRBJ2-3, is DGGITQSPKYLFRKEGQNVTLSCEQNLNHDAMYWYRQDPGQGLRLIYYSQIVNDFQKGDIAEGYSVSREKKESFPLTVTSAQKNPTAFYLCASSIEGRTDTQYFGPGTRLTVL.

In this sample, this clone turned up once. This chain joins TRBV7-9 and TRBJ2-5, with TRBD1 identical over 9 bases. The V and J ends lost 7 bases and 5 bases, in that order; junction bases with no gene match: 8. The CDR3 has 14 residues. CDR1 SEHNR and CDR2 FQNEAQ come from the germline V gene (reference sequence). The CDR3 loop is CASNRDREGETQYF. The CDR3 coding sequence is TGTGCCAGCAACCGGGACAGGGAGGGGGAGACCCAGTACTTC.

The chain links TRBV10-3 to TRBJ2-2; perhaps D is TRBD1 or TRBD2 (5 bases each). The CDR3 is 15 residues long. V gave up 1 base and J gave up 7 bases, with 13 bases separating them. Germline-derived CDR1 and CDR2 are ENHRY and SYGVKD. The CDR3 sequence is CAISEFSGSHGELFF. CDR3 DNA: TGTGCCATCAGTGAGTTTTCAGGGAGTCACGGGGAGCTGTTTTTT.

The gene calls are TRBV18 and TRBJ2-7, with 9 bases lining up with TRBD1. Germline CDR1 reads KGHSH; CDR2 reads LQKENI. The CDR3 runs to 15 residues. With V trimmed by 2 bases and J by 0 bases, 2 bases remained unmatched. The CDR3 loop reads CASSPAGQGSYEQYF. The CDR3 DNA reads TGTGCCAGCTCACCAGCGGGACAGGGCTCCTACGAGCAGTACTTC.

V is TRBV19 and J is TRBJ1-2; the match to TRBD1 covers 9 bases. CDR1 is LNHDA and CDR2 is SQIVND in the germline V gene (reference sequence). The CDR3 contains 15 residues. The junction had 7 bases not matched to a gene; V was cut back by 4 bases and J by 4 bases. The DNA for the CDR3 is TGTGCCAGTAGTACCGGGACAGGGAGGATCTATGGCTACACCTTC. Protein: CASSTGTGRIYGYTF.

CDR3 coding DNA: TGTGCCAGCAGCCCCGCCCTGGGGACAGGGGCCTACGAGCAGTACTTC. Translated: CASSPALGTGAYEQYF. This chain links TRBV5-4 with TRBJ2-7; 10 bases align to TRBD1. The CDR3 sequence is 16 residues long. CDR1 is SGHNT, CDR2 YYREEE, per germline (reference sequence). After removal of 4 bases from V and 2 bases from J, the junction contained 9 bases not matched to a gene.

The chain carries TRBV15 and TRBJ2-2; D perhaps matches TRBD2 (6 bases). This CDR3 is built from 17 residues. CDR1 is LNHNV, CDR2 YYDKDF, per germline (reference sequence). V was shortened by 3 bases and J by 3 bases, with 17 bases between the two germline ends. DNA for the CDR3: TGTGCCACCAGCAGGTCCCAGGGAGGCGACTACACCGGGGAGCTGTTTTTT. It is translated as CATSRSQGGDYTGELFF.

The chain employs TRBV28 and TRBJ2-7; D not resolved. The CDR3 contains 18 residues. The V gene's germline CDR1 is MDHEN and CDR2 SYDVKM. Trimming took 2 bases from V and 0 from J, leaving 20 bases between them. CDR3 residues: CASSLSRFGVKDSYEQYF. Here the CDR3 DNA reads TGTGCCAGCAGTTTAAGCAGGTTCGGCGTAAAGGACTCCTACGAGCAGTACTTC.

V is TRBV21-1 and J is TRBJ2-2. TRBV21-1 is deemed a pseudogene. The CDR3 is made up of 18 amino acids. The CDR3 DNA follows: TGTGCCAGCAGCAAAATAAGAGGGGAAGGGTCGGCCACCGGGGAGCTGTTTTTT. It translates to CASSKIRGEGSATGELFF.

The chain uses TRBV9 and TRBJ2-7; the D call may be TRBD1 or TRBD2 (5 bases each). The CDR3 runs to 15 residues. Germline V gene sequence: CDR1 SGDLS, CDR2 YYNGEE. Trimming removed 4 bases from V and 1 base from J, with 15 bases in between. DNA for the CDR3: TGTGCCAGCAGCTACGGTGGGGGAGCTTCCTACGAGCAGTACTTC. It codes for CASSYGGGASYEQYF.

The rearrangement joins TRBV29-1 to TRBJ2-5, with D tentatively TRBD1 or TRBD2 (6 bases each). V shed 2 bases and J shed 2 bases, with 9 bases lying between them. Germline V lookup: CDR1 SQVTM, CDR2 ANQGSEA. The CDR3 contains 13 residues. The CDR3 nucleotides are TGCAGCGTTGAACAGGGGAGGCAAGAGACCCAGTACTTC. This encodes CSVEQGRQETQYF.

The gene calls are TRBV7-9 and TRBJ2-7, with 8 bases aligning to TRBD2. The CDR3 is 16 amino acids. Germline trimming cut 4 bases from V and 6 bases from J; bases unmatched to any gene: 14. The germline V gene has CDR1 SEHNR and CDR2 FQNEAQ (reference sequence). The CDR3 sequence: CASSSPLRGGTPEQYF. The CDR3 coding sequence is TGTGCCAGCAGCTCGCCTCTTCGGGGGGGAACACCCGAGCAGTACTTC.

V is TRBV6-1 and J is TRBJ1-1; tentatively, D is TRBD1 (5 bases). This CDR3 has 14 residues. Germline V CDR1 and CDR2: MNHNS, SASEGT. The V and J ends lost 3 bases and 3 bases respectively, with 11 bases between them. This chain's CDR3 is CASSDSPGDTEAFF. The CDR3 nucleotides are TGTGCCAGCAGTGACTCCCCGGGGGACACTGAAGCTTTCTTT.

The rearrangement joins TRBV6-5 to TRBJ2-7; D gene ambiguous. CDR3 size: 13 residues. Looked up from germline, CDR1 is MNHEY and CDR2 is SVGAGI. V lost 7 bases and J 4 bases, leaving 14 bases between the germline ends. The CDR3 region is CASKKAQSYEQYF. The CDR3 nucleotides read TGTGCCAGCAAAAAGGCGCAATCATACGAGCAGTACTTC.

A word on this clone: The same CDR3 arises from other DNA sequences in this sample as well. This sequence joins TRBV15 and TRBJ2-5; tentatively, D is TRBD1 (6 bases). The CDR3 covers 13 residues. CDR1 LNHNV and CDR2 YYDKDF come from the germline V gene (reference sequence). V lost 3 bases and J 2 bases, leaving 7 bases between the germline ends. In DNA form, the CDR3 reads TGTGCCACCAGCAGGGGACAACAAGAGACCCAGTACTTC. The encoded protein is CATSRGQQETQYF.

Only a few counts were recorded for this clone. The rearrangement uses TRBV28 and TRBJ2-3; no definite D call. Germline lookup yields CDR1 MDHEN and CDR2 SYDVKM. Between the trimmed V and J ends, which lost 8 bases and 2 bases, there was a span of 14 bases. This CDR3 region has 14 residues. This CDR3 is CASGVGGDTDTQYF. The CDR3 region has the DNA TGTGCCAGCGGAGTTGGCGGCGACACAGATACGCAGTATTTT.